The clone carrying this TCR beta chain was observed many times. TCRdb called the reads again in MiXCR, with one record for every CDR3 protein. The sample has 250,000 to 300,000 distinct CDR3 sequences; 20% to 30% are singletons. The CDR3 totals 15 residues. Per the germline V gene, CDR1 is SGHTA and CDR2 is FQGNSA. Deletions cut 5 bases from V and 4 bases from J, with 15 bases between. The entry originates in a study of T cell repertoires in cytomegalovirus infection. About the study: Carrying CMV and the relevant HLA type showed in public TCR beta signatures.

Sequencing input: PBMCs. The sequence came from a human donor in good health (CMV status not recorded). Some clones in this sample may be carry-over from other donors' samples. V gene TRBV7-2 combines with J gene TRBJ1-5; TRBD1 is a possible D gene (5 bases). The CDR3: CASSLYRGENQPQHF. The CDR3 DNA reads TGTGCCAGCAGCCTCTACCGGGGGGAAAATCAGCCCCAGCATTTT.